The 19 T cell receptor beta chains reported below all come from one sample, sequenced in a study of cytomegalovirus exposure and HLA in healthy donors. Researchers ran the PCR with 60 Vbeta and 13 Jbeta primers. This table comes from immunoSEQ multiplex PCR, and its TCRdb copy is limited to in-frame clones, with some not included. Here the sample table reports about 90,000 clones. The sequenced material came from PBMCs. These receptors were taken from a woman aged 25 to 39 in good health and CMV-seronegative.

The rearrangement links TRBV4-1 to TRBJ2-7; weak D call: TRBD2 (6 bases). CDR1 is MGHRA and CDR2 is YSYEKL in the germline V gene. Deletions cut 3 bases from V and 3 bases from J, with 12 bases between. This CDR3 is built from 14 residues. CDR3 sequence: CASSQLQGLYEQYF. The CDR3 coding sequence is TGCGCCAGCAGCCAGCTCCAGGGACTCTACGAGCAGTACTTC.

V gene TRBV6-1 combines with J gene TRBJ1-5, with a tentative D call TRBD1 (6 bases). Trimming took off 4 bases at V and 5 bases at J, with 9 bases between the two ends. The CDR3 runs to 13 residues. Germline V gene sequence: CDR1 MNHNS, CDR2 SASEGT. CDR3 residues: CASSAGHDQPQHF. CDR3 DNA: TGTGCCAGCAGTGCGGGACATGATCAGCCCCAGCATTTT.

The chain employs TRBV27 and TRBJ1-3, with a tentative D call TRBD1 (6 bases). This CDR3 region has 14 residues. The V end was cut by 9 bases, the J end by 2 bases, with 14 bases between. The germline CDR1 and CDR2 sequences are MNHEY and SMNVEV (reference sequence). CDR3 residues: CARVQGTTGNTIYF. CDR3 nucleotides: TGTGCCAGGGTTCAGGGGACAACTGGAAACACCATATATTTT.

The chain is built from TRBV19 and TRBJ2-1, with TRBD2 identical over 9 bases. V gave up 3 bases and J gave up 4 bases; unmatched junction bases: 1. Germline lookup yields CDR1 LNHDA and CDR2 SQIVND (reference sequence). The CDR3 is 14 amino acids. The CDR3 loop is CASSISGSYNEQFF. The CDR3 region has the DNA TGTGCCAGTAGTATTAGCGGGAGTTACAATGAGCAGTTCTTC.

The chain couples TRBV19 to TRBJ2-2; D is ambiguous. The CDR3 consists of 14 residues. Trimming removed 4 bases at V and 4 bases at J, with 10 bases between. The germline V gene has CDR1 LNHDA and CDR2 SQIVND (reference sequence). DNA of the CDR3: TGTGCCAGTAGTAGCCTCAGAATCACCGGGGAGCTGTTTTTT. Translated: CASSSLRITGELFF.

The chain has TRBV28 and TRBJ2-6, with D perhaps TRBD1 (5 bases). Per the germline V gene, CDR1 is MDHEN and CDR2 is SYDVKM. This CDR3 spans 16 amino acids. The ends were cut back, 8 bases at V and 0 bases at J, with 14 bases in the middle. Here the CDR3 DNA reads TGTGCCAGCCAGGGCCGCCGAGGCTCTGGGGCCAACGTCCTGACTTTC. Its translation is CASQGRRGSGANVLTF. The whole variable domain, remainder taken from reference TRBV28 and TRBJ2-6, is DVKVTQSSRYLVKRTGEKVFLECVQDMDHENMFWYRQDPGLGLRLIYFSYDVKMKEKGDIPEGYSVSREKKERFSLILESASTNQTSMYLCASQGRRGSGANVLTFGAGSRLTVL.

The chain combines TRBV7-9 with TRBJ1-5; 7 nucleotides align to TRBD1. The CDR3 is made up of 15 amino acids. Germline CDR1 SEHNR, CDR2 FQNEAQ (reference sequence). Trimming cost V 1 base and J 5 bases; bases outside gene matches: 5. CDR3 coding DNA: TGTGCCAGCAGCTTAGGGACAGGCAGGGATCAGCCCCAGCATTTT. This codes for CASSLGTGRDQPQHF. Combining the CDR3 with reference TRBV7-9 and TRBJ1-5 gives the whole variable domain DTGVSQNPRHKITKRGQNVTFRCDPISEHNRLYWYRQTLGQGPEFLTYFQNEAQLEKSRLLSDRFSAERPKGSFSTLEIQRTEQGDSAMYLCASSLGTGRDQPQHFGDGTRLSIL.

The chain uses TRBV18 and TRBJ1-4, with D tentatively TRBD1 (6 bases). This CDR3 contains 15 residues. The germline CDR1 and CDR2 sequences are KGHSH and LQKENI. V lost 0 bases, J lost 5 bases, and 10 bases lay in between. The CDR3 sequence: CASSPPNQGNEKLFF. The CDR3 DNA reads as TGTGCCAGCTCACCACCGAACCAGGGGAATGAAAAACTGTTTTTT.

The chain joins TRBV7-3 to TRBJ1-1, with a weak D call TRBD1 (6 bases). Per germline, CDR1 SGHTA and CDR2 FQGTGA. CDR3 size: 13 residues. V lost 1 base and J 5 bases, leaving 8 bases between the germline ends. CDR3 amino acids: CASSLNRATEAFF. CDR3 DNA: TGTGCCAGCAGCTTAAACAGGGCGACTGAAGCTTTCTTT. Together with reference TRBV7-3 and TRBJ1-1, the CDR3 gives the full variable domain: GAGVSQTPSNKVTEKGKYVELRCDPISGHTALYWYRQSLGQGPEFLIYFQGTGAADDSGLPNDRFFAVRPEGSVSTLKIQRTERGDSAVYLCASSLNRATEAFFGQGTRLTVV.

The V call is TRBV7-3, the J call TRBJ2-3; 7 bases are shared with TRBD2. Germline-derived CDR1 and CDR2 are SGHTA and FQGTGA. The trim removed 6 bases at V and 4 bases at J, leaving 7 bases unmatched. This CDR3 is 14 amino acids long. The chain's CDR3 is CASRLAPRADTQYF. In nucleotides, the CDR3 is TGTGCCAGCAGACTAGCGCCGAGGGCAGATACGCAGTATTTT. Full variable domain (rest looked up from reference TRBV7-3 and TRBJ2-3): GAGVSQTPSNKVTEKGKYVELRCDPISGHTALYWYRQSLGQGPEFLIYFQGTGAADDSGLPNDRFFAVRPEGSVSTLKIQRTERGDSAVYLCASRLAPRADTQYFGPGTRLTVL.

The chain employs TRBV18 and TRBJ2-5; the match to TRBD1 covers 7 bases. With the DNA end fitting TRBJ2-7 better, the J assignment may be wrong. The CDR3 is 14 amino acids. Per the germline V gene, CDR1 is KGHSH and CDR2 is LQKENI. In nucleotides, the CDR3 is TGTGCCAGCTCCTCGGGACAGACATCCTACGAGCAGTACTTC. Its translation: CASSSGQTSYEQYF.

The rearrangement uses TRBV5-1 and TRBJ2-3, with 7 bases matching TRBD2. Per the germline V gene, CDR1 is SGHRS and CDR2 is YFSETQ. The length of the CDR3 is 18 residues. Germline trimming cut 4 bases from V and 1 base from J; bases unmatched to any gene: 15. CDR3 DNA: TGCGCCAGCAGCCCCACCGTTCGCGCTAGCGGACGCACAGATACGCAGTATTTT. Protein sequence: CASSPTVRASGRTDTQYF.

This sequence joins TRBV7-9 and TRBJ1-5; D remains ambiguous. Looked up from germline, CDR1 is SEHNR and CDR2 is FQNEAQ (reference sequence). With 5 bases removed from V and 9 bases from J, the gap between germline ends came to 14 bases. The CDR3 is 13 residues long. The CDR3 DNA is TGTGCCAGCAGCATCTCAGACCGGGGGCCCCAGCATTTT. Translation gives CASSISDRGPQHF. Together with reference TRBV7-9 and TRBJ1-5, the CDR3 gives the full variable domain: DTGVSQNPRHKITKRGQNVTFRCDPISEHNRLYWYRQTLGQGPEFLTYFQNEAQLEKSRLLSDRFSAERPKGSFSTLEIQRTEQGDSAMYLCASSISDRGPQHFGDGTRLSIL.

CDR3 sequence: CASMGFPGQGFVYSTEAFF. CDR3 in DNA: TGTGCCAGCATGGGATTTCCGGGACAGGGTTTTGTCTATAGCACTGAAGCTTTCTTT. The rearrangement uses TRBV28 and TRBJ1-1; 9 bases fit TRBD1. The V segment lost 7 bases and the J segment 4 bases; nucleotides outside the gene matches: 22. Germline lookup yields CDR1 MDHEN and CDR2 SYDVKM. The CDR3 totals 19 residues.

The V call is TRBV9, the J call TRBJ1-2; 8 nucleotides agree with TRBD1. Unmatched junction bases numbered 14, after V lost 3 bases and J lost 7 bases. In germline, CDR1 is SGDLS, CDR2 YYNGEE. The CDR3 extends over 16 amino acids. Here the CDR3 DNA reads TGTGCCAGCAGCGACCCGGACAGGGCGATAGTGGGTGGCTACACCTTC. It is translated as CASSDPDRAIVGGYTF.

The gene calls are TRBV19 and TRBJ1-5, with D perhaps TRBD1 (6 bases). This CDR3 is 15 amino acids long. Germline V CDR1 and CDR2: LNHDA, SQIVND (reference sequence). V was clipped by 2 bases and J by 0 bases, with 8 bases between them. CDR3 coding DNA: TGTGCCAGTAGTATAAGGGGGAATAGCAATCAGCCCCAGCATTTT. Encoded protein: CASSIRGNSNQPQHF.

The chain links TRBV6-4 to TRBJ2-1; 10 nucleotides align to TRBD2. Germline CDR1 reads MRHNA; CDR2 reads SNTAGT. The CDR3 is 16 residues long. Trimming took 0 bases from V and 7 from J; bases not matched to a gene: 6. In nucleotides, the CDR3 is TGTGCCAGCAGTGACTCCGGGACTAGCGATTCGAATGAGCAGTTCTTC. Protein sequence: CASSDSGTSDSNEQFF.

This sequence joins TRBV10-3 and TRBJ1-3, with D possibly matching TRBD1 (5 bases). CDR1 is ENHRY and CDR2 is SYGVKD in the germline V gene. The length of the CDR3 is 14 residues. Trimming stripped 3 bases from V and 0 bases from J, with 6 bases between. CDR3 sequence: CAISDRDSGNTIYF. The DNA of the CDR3 is TGTGCCATCAGTGACAGGGACTCTGGAAACACCATATATTTT.

The genes are TRBV4-2 and TRBJ2-1, with 16 bases matching TRBD2. The CDR3 covers 18 residues. Trimming took 4 bases from V and 6 from J; bases not matched to a gene: 9. The germline CDR1 and CDR2 sequences are LGHNA and YNFKEQ. CDR3 DNA: TGTGCCAGCAGCCTAGTGGGACTAGCGGGAGGGCGAGGCAATGAGCAGTTCTTC. Translated: CASSLVGLAGGRGNEQFF.